The clone carrying this T cell receptor (beta chain) occurred a few times. Sequencing used immunoSEQ multiplex PCR; TCRdb keeps in-frame clones, though not all of them. This sample yields 91,000 or so clones, of which about nine tenths are seen a single time; roughly 3.9% belongs to the top ten. The data are from a study of blood T cell repertoires in COVID-19. In the study overall: The study drew acute and convalescent COVID-19 samples from the United States, Italy and Spain. T cells, B-cell-depleted T cells, or PBMCs provided the cDNA or gDNA that served as material.

The sequence was collected from a woman aged 50 to 65 in a cohort sampled during active COVID-19. The specimen sequenced was peripheral blood.

CDR3 bases: TGTGCCAGCTCCCGCGTGGGGGGACAGCCCCAGCATTTT. Its protein is CASSRVGGQPQHF. The V and J genes are TRBV18 and TRBJ1-5; D might be TRBD1 (5 bases). Germline V lookup: CDR1 KGHSH, CDR2 LQKENI. Trimming stripped 6 bases from V and 7 bases from J, with 13 bases between. The CDR3 is 13 residues long.